Presented here are 18 T cell receptor beta chains from one specimen sequenced in a study of T cells after yellow fever vaccination. In TCRdb, the 5' RACE reads were re-called with MiXCR into one record per CDR3 protein. The table lists a few hundred thousand distinct CDR3 sequences, 6.5% to 8.5% of them singletons, with over 15% in the top ten. This specimen was PBMCs, taken around 45 days after the first yellow fever vaccination. The receptors were sampled from a man aged 18 to 35 who received the YFV17D yellow fever vaccine.

This clonotype was picked up many times. This rearrangement joins TRBV27 to TRBJ2-7; D call uncertain. The ends were cut back, 3 bases at V and 2 bases at J, with 14 bases in the middle. The CDR3 runs to 15 residues. Germline V gene lookup returns CDR1 MNHEY and CDR2 SMNVEV (reference sequence). This CDR3 reads CASSFNRDTTYEQYF. In DNA, the CDR3 is TGTGCCAGCAGTTTTAACCGAGACACAACCTACGAGCAGTACTTC.

This clonotype was counted only a few times. The chain links TRBV10-3 to TRBJ2-7; unclear D gene. V was clipped by 3 bases and J by 6 bases, with 12 bases between them. The CDR3 length is 13 residues. The germline V gene encodes CDR1 ENHRY and CDR2 SYGVKD. The DNA for the CDR3 is TGTGCCATCAGTGACGAGGTGAGAAGCGAGCAGTACTTC. This sequence encodes CAISDEVRSEQYF.

This clonotype was seen a handful of times. The chain joins TRBV7-9 to TRBJ2-3; 8 bases map to TRBD2. The germline V gene has CDR1 SEHNR and CDR2 FQNEAQ (reference sequence). The CDR3 consists of 16 residues. J gave up 5 bases and V 5 bases, and 12 bases lay outside the gene matches. The DNA of the CDR3 is TGTGCCAGCAGCAGGAACGCGGGGGGCCCCCTAGATACGCAGTATTTT. Translation: CASSRNAGGPLDTQYF.

This clonotype has more than one count but fewer than ten. The rearrangement joins TRBV28 to TRBJ2-5; a weak D match, TRBD2 (5 bases). V shed 6 bases and J shed 7 bases, with 9 bases lying between them. The CDR3 covers 11 residues. Germline V gene sequence: CDR1 MDHEN, CDR2 SYDVKM. The CDR3 is CASSHRGTQYF. CDR3 in DNA: TGTGCCAGCAGCCATCGGGGGACCCAGTACTTC.

The sample holds many counts of this clonotype. V usage is TRBV4-1 and J usage is TRBJ2-5; D unresolved. The V and J ends lost 1 base and 4 bases respectively, with 22 bases between them. This CDR3 region has 18 residues. Germline V gene sequence: CDR1 MGHRA, CDR2 YSYEKL. The CDR3 loop reads CASSQVNLGFQKGETQYF. CDR3 sequence (DNA): TGCGCCAGCAGCCAAGTCAATTTGGGGTTTCAGAAAGGAGAGACCCAGTACTTC.

This clonotype was counted a few times. The rearrangement uses TRBV20-1 and TRBJ2-7; D gene uncertain. Trimming stripped 2 bases from V and 5 bases from J, with 10 bases between. Per the germline V gene, CDR1 is DFQATT and CDR2 is SNEGSKA (reference sequence). CDR3 length: 12 residues. CDR3 bases: TGCAGTGCTAGATCCCACGCGAACGAGCAGTACTTC. It yields the protein CSARSHANEQYF.

This clonotype was recorded at least ten times. The gene calls are TRBV6-1 and TRBJ2-7; D may be TRBD2 (6 bases). Trimming cost V 2 bases and J 7 bases, with 15 bases left between them. The germline V gene has CDR1 MNHNS and CDR2 SASEGT. The CDR3 is 14 amino acids. CDR3 amino acids: CASSETMRDGEQYF. CDR3 nucleotide sequence: TGTGCCAGCAGTGAAACGATGCGGGATGGGGAGCAGTACTTC.

This sequence joins TRBV6-7 and TRBJ2-7; D is unclear. TRBV6-7 is an open reading frame, and its role is uncertain. This CDR3 contains 16 residues. Trimming pared 4 bases from V and 2 bases from J, leaving 18 bases between. Here the CDR3 reads CASSSISEPPPYEQYV. The CDR3 DNA follows: TGTGCCAGCAGTTCTATATCTGAGCCGCCTCCCTACGAGCAGTACGTC.

This clonotype appeared a few times. CDR3: CASEGSRYEQYF. The CDR3 DNA sequence: TGTGCCAGCGAGGGGAGCCGCTACGAGCAGTACTTC. V usage is TRBV12-3 or TRBV12-4 and J usage is TRBJ2-7; D is perhaps TRBD1 or TRBD2 (5 bases each). The length of the CDR3 is 12 residues. Trimming stripped 8 bases from V and 3 bases from J, with 11 bases between.

The rearrangement uses TRBV29-1 and TRBJ2-3; D unclear. Germline-derived CDR1 and CDR2 are SQVTM and ANQGSEA. Trimming cost V 3 bases and J 0 bases, with 10 bases left between them. CDR3 length: 14 residues. CDR3 residues: CSVDGLKSTDTQYF. The CDR3 DNA reads TGCAGCGTTGATGGGCTTAAAAGCACAGATACGCAGTATTTT.

The chain combines TRBV30 with TRBJ1-6, with D perhaps TRBD1 (5 bases). CDR3 length: 14 residues. Germline loops: CDR1 GTSNPN, CDR2 SVGIG (reference sequence). Here the CDR3 reads CASGRSSYNSPLHF. The CDR3 DNA reads as TGTGCTTCAGGGAGGAGCTCCTATAATTCACCCCTCCACTTT.

This clonotype turned up a few times. The genes are TRBV9 and TRBJ2-3; 8 bases agree with TRBD1. The CDR3 consists of 16 residues. The germline gives CDR1 SGDLS, CDR2 YYNGEE. The V segment lost 2 bases and the J segment 0 bases; nucleotides outside the gene matches: 5. In DNA, the CDR3 is TGTGCCAGCAGCGTTTTCCAGGGGGCCAGCACAGATACGCAGTATTTT. Its protein product is CASSVFQGASTDTQYF.

This chain connects TRBV11-2 to TRBJ1-3; unclear D gene. Germline CDR1 and CDR2: SGHAT and FQNNGV. V shed 2 bases and J shed 0 bases, with 11 bases lying between them. This CDR3 contains 16 residues. In DNA, the CDR3 is TGTGCCAGCAGCTTACACCGCTGGAGCTCTGGAAACACCATATATTTT. Its translation: CASSLHRWSSGNTIYF.

At least ten counts were recorded for this clonotype. V is TRBV7-9 and J is TRBJ2-1, with D hard to call. CDR1 and CDR2 (germline): SEHNR, FQNEAQ (reference sequence). This CDR3 contains 11 residues. The V end lost 5 bases, the J end lost 7 bases, and 6 bases lay between the germline ends. CDR3 residues: CASSPQNEQFF. The CDR3, as DNA: TGTGCCAGCAGCCCCCAGAATGAGCAGTTCTTC.

This clonotype has only a few counts. This chain joins TRBV12-3 or TRBV12-4 and TRBJ2-1; D assignment may be TRBD1 or TRBD2 (5 bases each). The CDR3 runs to 15 residues. Trimming pared 3 bases from V and 3 bases from J, leaving 12 bases between. DNA for the CDR3: TGTGCCAGCAGTTTTTCGAGGGGCTTCTACAATGAGCAGTTCTTC. It is translated as CASSFSRGFYNEQFF.

V usage is TRBV5-4 and J usage is TRBJ2-2; D gene ambiguous. The CDR3 spans 14 residues. Trimming removed 0 bases from V and 6 bases from J, with 9 bases in between. Germline V gene lookup returns CDR1 SGHNT and CDR2 YYREEE (reference sequence). The CDR3 DNA reads TGTGCCAGCAGCTTGGCCTTCTCCCCCGGGGAGCTGTTTTTT. Residues: CASSLAFSPGELFF.

CDR3 region: CASSPRGRGEKELFF. CDR3 coding DNA: TGTGCCAGCAGCCCCAGAGGCAGGGGGGAGAAGGAGCTGTTTTTT. The chain combines TRBV6-1 with TRBJ2-2; tentative D call: TRBD1 (7 bases). The CDR3 loop spans 15 amino acids. CDR1 is MNHNS and CDR2 is SASEGT in the germline V gene. Trimming shortened V by 6 bases and J by 10 bases, and 21 bases separated the two germline ends.

Ten or more counts support this clonotype. The chain recombines TRBV20-1 with TRBJ2-3, with 9 bases that match TRBD1. The germline V gene has CDR1 DFQATT and CDR2 SNEGSKA (reference sequence). J gave up 1 base and V 6 bases, and 8 bases lay outside the gene matches. CDR3 length: 15 residues. Here the CDR3 reads CSAVADRGGTDTQYF. The CDR3 DNA sequence: TGCAGTGCCGTCGCGGACAGGGGCGGCACAGATACGCAGTATTTT.